This T cell receptor (beta chain) was sequenced in a study of T-cell reconstitution after alpha-beta-depleted transplantation in children. This clonotype was recorded many times. Library preparation (for TCRbeta) was performed with unique molecular identifiers. TCRdb re-called the PCR reads through MiXCR, storing one row per CDR3 protein. The sample has about 22,000 distinct CDR3 sequences, under 13% seen once. This CDR3 comprises 14 residues. CDR1 is MDHEN, CDR2 SYDVKM, per germline. The V and J ends lost 2 bases and 9 bases respectively, with 14 bases between them. Sequenced material: PBMCs from the stem cell graft donor, taken from the stem cell graft. V usage is TRBV28 and J usage is TRBJ2-1; tentative D call: TRBD1 (5 bases). This clonotype was sampled from a human donor who donated a stem cell graft to a child with chronic granulomatous disease. The CDR3 region has the DNA TGTGCCAGCAGTTTAGGGCGGCTAGACAGTGAGCAGTTCTTC. Protein: CASSLGRLDSEQFF.